One and the same sample provided the 25 T cell receptor beta chains below, sequenced in a study of brain metastases from non-small cell lung cancer. Profiling relied on immunoSEQ multiplex PCR, and the TCRdb table lists in-frame clones only, not all of them. Among 1,500 to 2,000 clones, about 87% were seen once, and the ten largest hold roughly 4.4%. Sequenced: tumor-adjacent normal tissue. The origin of the receptors is a donor older than 35 with non-small cell lung cancer.

This clone was seen only once. The genes are TRBV3-1 (or the pseudogene TRBV3-2) and TRBJ1-4, with a weak D call TRBD1 (5 bases). There are 15 residues in the CDR3. In germline, CDR1 is LGHDT, CDR2 YNNKEL (reference sequence). Trimming left V 4 bases short and J 5 bases short, with 14 bases between. The CDR3 protein is CASSPTAGPNEKLFF. The CDR3 DNA sequence: TGTGCCAGCAGCCCTACGGCAGGGCCAAATGAAAAACTGTTTTTT.

The chain carries TRBV29-1 and TRBJ1-5; no reliable D call. V lost 8 bases, J lost 0 bases, and 8 bases lay in between. The CDR3 is 12 amino acids. Germline V gives CDR1 SQVTM, CDR2 ANQGSEA. CDR3 protein: CSIAGSNQPQHF. The CDR3 DNA reads TGCAGCATTGCAGGTAGCAATCAGCCCCAGCATTTT. Complete variable domain (other parts from reference TRBV29-1 and TRBJ1-5): SAVISQKPSRDICQRGTSLTIQCQVDSQVTMMFWYRQQPGQSLTLIATANQGSEATYESGFVIDKFPISRPNLTFSTLTVSNMSPEDSSIYLCSIAGSNQPQHFGDGTRLSIL.

Remarks on this clone: The sample has other DNA sequences that encode this CDR3 too. The V call is TRBV18, the J call TRBJ1-6; TRBD1 aligns across 7 bases. CDR1 and CDR2 (germline): KGHSH, LQKENI. This CDR3 has 16 residues. After removal of 1 base from V and 8 bases from J, the junction contained 8 bases not matched to a gene. The CDR3 DNA follows: TGTGCCAGCTCACCACTTCGGGACAGTCCTTATTCACCCCTCCACTTT. Translating gives CASSPLRDSPYSPLHF.

Regarding this clone: This may be a read error: a much more frequent sequence differs by one nucleotide. This same CDR3 is encoded by further DNA sequences in the sample. The chain couples TRBV24-1 to TRBJ2-1; TRBD1 or TRBD2 may be the D gene (5 bases each). The CDR3 totals 15 residues. Germline values: CDR1 KGHDR, CDR2 SFDVKD. V lost 5 bases, J lost 5 bases, and 15 bases lay in between. The CDR3 coding sequence is TGTGCCACCAGTGTTGGGGGATTATCCAACAATGAGCAGTTCTTC. Its translation is CATSVGGLSNNEQFF.

The chain has TRBV6-5 and TRBJ2-3; D not certain. Trimming took off 2 bases at V and 3 bases at J, with 15 bases between the two ends. The CDR3 extends over 16 amino acids. Germline V gives CDR1 MNHEY, CDR2 SVGAGI. Here the CDR3 DNA reads TGTGCCAGCAGTTACGACGGCTCCCCATCAACAGATACGCAGTATTTT. Translated, it gives CASSYDGSPSTDTQYF.

The J gene is TRBJ2-6, the V gene TRBV5-1, with 8 bases that match TRBD1. With 3 bases clipped from V and 3 bases from J, the junction kept 2 bases outside the gene matches. Germline CDR1 reads SGHRS; CDR2 reads YFSETQ. The CDR3 is 15 residues long. This chain's CDR3 is CASSWTGNGANVLTF. In nucleotides, the CDR3 is TGCGCCAGCAGCTGGACAGGGAATGGGGCCAACGTCCTGACTTTC.

This chain joins TRBV7-9 and TRBJ2-7; D tentatively reads TRBD1 or TRBD2 (5 bases each). The germline gives CDR1 SEHNR, CDR2 FQNEAQ (reference sequence). V was trimmed by 2 bases and J by 3 bases, leaving 8 bases between them. The length of the CDR3 is 13 residues. The CDR3 sequence: CASSLQGDYEQYF. In DNA, the CDR3 is TGTGCCAGCAGCTTACAGGGAGACTACGAGCAGTACTTC.

This clone turned up a few times. The chain employs TRBV25-1 and TRBJ1-3; D unresolved. V dropped 8 bases and J dropped 4 bases, with 12 bases sitting between them. The CDR3 sequence is 13 residues long. Looked up from germline, CDR1 is MGHDK and CDR2 is SYGVNS. CDR3 DNA sequence: TGTGCCAGCTACAAGGACTTGGGAAACACCATATATTTT. Its translation is CASYKDLGNTIYF.

The J gene is TRBJ2-2, the V gene TRBV6-5; TRBD1 agrees at 7 bases. Germline CDR1 reads MNHEY; CDR2 reads SVGAGI. This CDR3 comprises 14 residues. The V gene end was trimmed by 8 bases and the J gene end by 3 bases; junction bases not matched to a gene: 6. The CDR3 region is CASLNRGYTGELFF. The CDR3 nucleotides read TGTGCCAGCCTCAACAGGGGATACACCGGGGAGCTGTTTTTT.

The chain combines TRBV6-4 with TRBJ2-3, with 9 bases that match TRBD2. With V trimmed by 6 bases and J by 1 base, 8 bases remained unmatched. This CDR3 spans 16 amino acids. CDR1 is MRHNA, CDR2 SNTAGT, per germline. CDR3 in amino acids: CASRLIAGAGTDTQYF. CDR3 DNA sequence: TGTGCCAGCAGGCTGATAGCGGGGGCTGGCACAGATACGCAGTATTTT.

This sequence joins TRBV6-5 and TRBJ1-1; D is uncertain. The V gene lost 4 bases and the J gene lost 11 bases, with 17 bases spanning the gap. In germline, CDR1 is MNHEY, CDR2 SVGAGI. This CDR3 region has 13 residues. This CDR3 reads CASSSFRARGAFF. As DNA, the CDR3 is TGTGCCAGCAGTTCATTCCGGGCCAGAGGGGCTTTCTTT.

The CDR3 reads CASSHRGFNQPQYF. In DNA, the CDR3 is TGTGCCAGCAGTCACAGGGGGTTCAATCAGCCCCAGTATTTT. V gene TRBV6-5 combines with J gene TRBJ1-5, with TRBD1 identical over 8 bases. The end of the DNA fits TRBJ2-3 better, so the J call may be wrong. In germline, CDR1 is MNHEY, CDR2 SVGAGI. The CDR3 length is 14 residues.

This clone was found a few times. This chain connects TRBV7-9 to TRBJ1-4; TRBD1 matches at 10 bases. The CDR3 has 16 residues. Germline trimming cut 6 bases from V and 6 bases from J; bases unmatched to any gene: 10. The germline V gene has CDR1 SEHNR and CDR2 FQNEAQ (reference sequence). The DNA for the CDR3 is TGTGCCAGCAGTCACCCTTTAGGGACAGGGGATGAAAAACTGTTTTTT. Translated: CASSHPLGTGDEKLFF. Looking up the rest from reference TRBV7-9 and TRBJ1-4 gives the full variable domain: DTGVSQNPRHKITKRGQNVTFRCDPISEHNRLYWYRQTLGQGPEFLTYFQNEAQLEKSRLLSDRFSAERPKGSFSTLEIQRTEQGDSAMYLCASSHPLGTGDEKLFFGSGTQLSVL.

The V gene is TRBV18, the J gene TRBJ2-1; TRBD1 or TRBD2 may be the D gene (6 bases each). The CDR3 totals 15 residues. Germline V gene lookup returns CDR1 KGHSH and CDR2 LQKENI. The germline V and J ends were trimmed by 3 bases and 8 bases, with 17 bases remaining between them. The CDR3 bases are TGTGCCAGCTCACCGACAATAGGGGGACTCGATGAGCAGTTCTTC. It encodes CASSPTIGGLDEQFF.

The chain recombines TRBV10-1 with TRBJ2-7, with 7 bases identical to TRBD2. In germline, CDR1 is WNHNN, CDR2 SYGVQD (reference sequence). The CDR3 loop spans 13 amino acids. V shed 6 bases, J shed 3 bases, and the junction held 5 bases outside the gene matches. The CDR3 region has the DNA TGCGCCAGCAGCCCCCGGGGGGTCTACGAGCAGTACTTC. Translated: CASSPRGVYEQYF.

This rearrangement joins TRBV15 to TRBJ2-4; D gene uncertain. This CDR3 has 14 residues. Germline loops: CDR1 LNHNV, CDR2 YYDKDF (reference sequence). The germline V and J ends were trimmed by 3 bases and 8 bases, with 14 bases remaining between them. The CDR3 loop reads CATSRDRAEYIQYF. CDR3 DNA sequence: TGTGCCACCAGCAGGGACCGGGCTGAGTACATTCAGTACTTC.

The chain is built from TRBV25-1 and TRBJ2-7, with TRBD1 matching 7 bases. The V gene end was trimmed by 1 base and the J gene end by 4 bases; junction bases not matched to a gene: 7. The CDR3 length is 15 residues. Germline lookup yields CDR1 MGHDK and CDR2 SYGVNS. The CDR3 loop is CASSEFETGKYEQYF. The CDR3 DNA sequence: TGTGCCAGCAGTGAATTTGAGACAGGGAAATACGAGCAGTACTTC.

The chain recombines TRBV7-9 with TRBJ1-1; D call uncertain. Trimming left V 1 base short and J 1 base short, with 22 bases between. The CDR3 covers 19 residues. Germline V lookup: CDR1 SEHNR, CDR2 FQNEAQ (reference sequence). CDR3 DNA: TGTGCCAGCAGCTTAGTTGGGCCGCAGTCCTTCCTGGGGAACACTGAAGCTTTCTTT. Its translation is CASSLVGPQSFLGNTEAFF.

The chain recombines TRBV5-1 with TRBJ2-3; 11 bases match TRBD2. The ends lost 4 bases at V and 3 bases at J; junction bases unmatched: 7. This CDR3 has 16 residues. The V gene's germline CDR1 is SGHRS and CDR2 YFSETQ. Written as DNA, the CDR3 is TGCGCCAGCAGCCCGGTGACTAGCGGGGCTACAGATACGCAGTATTTT. Translation gives CASSPVTSGATDTQYF. Complete variable domain (other parts from reference TRBV5-1 and TRBJ2-3): KAGVTQTPRYLIKTRGQQVTLSCSPISGHRSVSWYQQTPGQGLQFLFEYFSETQRNKGNFPGRFSGRQFSNSRSEMNVSTLELGDSALYLCASSPVTSGATDTQYFGPGTRLTVL.

The chain combines TRBV7-2 with TRBJ2-4; D unresolved. From germline, CDR1 is SGHTA and CDR2 FQGNSA. The CDR3 consists of 17 residues. V was pared by 4 bases and J by 7 bases, with 23 bases between. In DNA form, the CDR3 reads TGTGCCAGCAGCTCCCCTGTGTTTGGGCAAATAAGGAACATTCAGTACTTC. Translation gives CASSSPVFGQIRNIQYF. Combining the CDR3 with reference TRBV7-2 and TRBJ2-4 gives the whole variable domain GAGVSQSPSNKVTEKGKDVELRCDPISGHTALYWYRQSLGQGLEFLIYFQGNSAPDKSGLPSDRFSAERTGGSVSTLTIQRTQQEDSAVYLCASSSPVFGQIRNIQYFGAGTRLSVL.

This chain uses TRBV7-2 with TRBJ1-5; D uncertain. The CDR3 sequence is 13 residues long. Per the germline V gene, CDR1 is SGHTA and CDR2 is FQGNSA. Trimming removed 1 base at V and 7 bases at J, with 8 bases between. The CDR3 DNA reads as TGTGCCAGCAGCTTAGAGGTGACGCAGCCCCAGCATTTT. It yields the protein CASSLEVTQPQHF.

This sequence joins TRBV7-9 and TRBJ2-5; weak D call: TRBD1 (5 bases). V was clipped by 1 base and J by 2 bases, with 11 bases between them. This CDR3 contains 15 residues. The germline CDR1 and CDR2 sequences are SEHNR and FQNEAQ (reference sequence). The CDR3 sequence is CASSLVWAGQETQYF. The CDR3 DNA reads as TGTGCCAGCAGCTTAGTTTGGGCAGGGCAAGAGACCCAGTACTTC.

This clone was counted once. The chain uses TRBV5-5 and TRBJ1-4, with D unresolved. The V end was cut by 3 bases, the J end by 2 bases, with 8 bases between. Germline CDR1 is SGHKS and CDR2 is YYEKEE (reference sequence). CDR3 length: 14 residues. CDR3 protein: CASSSVETNEKLFF. DNA of the CDR3: TGTGCCAGCAGCTCCGTAGAGACTAATGAAAAACTGTTTTTT.

This clone was seen only once. The chain's CDR3 is CASSEGWQTYNEQFF. The CDR3 nucleotides read TGTGCCAGCAGTGAAGGGTGGCAGACTTACAATGAGCAGTTCTTC. V gene TRBV6-1 combines with J gene TRBJ2-1; D unresolved. V was cut by 1 base and J by 4 bases, with 11 bases left in between. There are 15 residues in the CDR3. From germline, CDR1 is MNHNS and CDR2 SASEGT.

The V call is TRBV28, the J call TRBJ1-1; no reliable D call. Trimming removed 3 bases at V and 4 bases at J, with 6 bases between. Germline CDR1 MDHEN, CDR2 SYDVKM. The CDR3 sequence is 12 residues long. The CDR3 region is CASSLTSTEAFF. The CDR3 coding sequence is TGTGCCAGCAGTTTGACTTCCACTGAAGCTTTCTTT.